The 9 T cell receptor beta chains listed next were all sequenced from one sample in a study of blood T cell repertoires in COVID-19. Data came from immunoSEQ multiplex PCR; TCRdb stores just in-frame clones and leaves some out. The sample holds under 80,000 clones, 85% seen once. The sample was peripheral blood. The receptors come from an older man with acute or convalescent COVID-19.

V and J are TRBV27 and TRBJ2-5; D possibly corresponds to TRBD2 (6 bases). V shed 5 bases and J shed 2 bases, with 12 bases lying between them. CDR1 is MNHEY and CDR2 is SMNVEV in the germline V gene (reference sequence). The CDR3 is 14 residues long. The CDR3 protein is CASSATSIQETQYF. The CDR3 bases are TGTGCCAGCAGTGCCACTAGCATTCAAGAGACCCAGTACTTC.

The chain links TRBV2 to TRBJ1-2; D gene uncertain. Between the trimmed V and J ends, which lost 6 bases and 6 bases, there was a span of 14 bases. This CDR3 is 13 amino acids long. CDR1 is SNHLY and CDR2 is FYNNEI in the germline V gene. This CDR3 is CASRNRLDDGYTF. In nucleotides, the CDR3 is TGTGCCAGCAGGAATCGACTCGATGATGGCTACACCTTC. Supplemented by reference TRBV2 and TRBJ1-2, the full variable domain reads EPEVTQTPSHQVTQMGQEVILRCVPISNHLYFYWYRQILGQKVEFLVSFYNNEISEKSEIFDDQFSVERPDGSNFTLKIRSTKLEDSAMYFCASRNRLDDGYTFGSGTRLTVV.

The rearrangement uses TRBV11-2 and TRBJ2-5; possibly TRBD1 for D (5 bases). Between the trimmed V and J ends, which lost 3 bases and 5 bases, there was a span of 16 bases. The CDR3 covers 15 residues. The germline gives CDR1 SGHAT, CDR2 FQNNGV. The CDR3 coding sequence is TGTGCCAGCAGCTTTAGGGGAAACAGTTTTGAGACCCAGTACTTC. Translation: CASSFRGNSFETQYF.

The chain employs TRBV6-5 and TRBJ2-1; TRBD2 matches at 7 bases. V was clipped by 5 bases and J by 6 bases; unmatched bases: 7. This CDR3 is built from 14 residues. Germline CDR1 MNHEY, CDR2 SVGAGI. This CDR3 is CASSPTGGSNEQFF. The CDR3 DNA sequence: TGTGCCAGCAGTCCAACCGGGGGGTCCAATGAGCAGTTCTTC.

This sequence joins TRBV6-5 and TRBJ2-5, with 7 positions matching TRBD2. The junction had 6 bases not matched to a gene; V was cut back by 2 bases and J by 0 bases. Germline CDR1 reads MNHEY; CDR2 reads SVGAGI. This CDR3 has 16 residues. The CDR3 protein is CASSYGNSGYQETQYF. Here the CDR3 DNA reads TGTGCCAGCAGTTACGGGAATAGCGGGTACCAAGAGACCCAGTACTTC.

Turning to this clone: At one end the junction does not follow the germline gene, possibly because of a read error. The genes are TRBV7-7 and TRBJ2-1; 10 nucleotides agree with TRBD1. In germline, CDR1 is SSHAT, CDR2 FNYEAQ (reference sequence). This CDR3 region has 15 residues. The CDR3 nucleotides read TGTGCTAGCAGCCAGGGACAGGGGTTCTACAATGAGCAGTTCTTC. Its protein is CASSQGQGFYNEQFF.

The V call is TRBV7-9, the J call TRBJ2-7, with a possible D match to TRBD2 (5 bases). CDR1 and CDR2 from the germline V gene are SEHNR and FQNEAQ (reference sequence). This CDR3 spans 16 amino acids. The V end lost 4 bases, the J end lost 4 bases, and 20 bases lay between the germline ends. The CDR3 loop reads CASSSQERGPPYEQYF. The CDR3 DNA reads as TGTGCCAGCAGCTCGCAGGAAAGAGGGCCTCCTTACGAGCAGTACTTC.

The rearrangement links TRBV7-9 to TRBJ2-1; TRBD2 agrees at 12 bases. The germline gives CDR1 SEHNR, CDR2 FQNEAQ (reference sequence). The trim removed 5 bases at V and 7 bases at J, leaving 18 bases unmatched. This CDR3 has 19 residues. The CDR3, as DNA: TGTGCCAGCAGCCCTTGGTTTGGGGCTAGCGGGGGGGCTAGGAATGAGCAGTTCTTC. This sequence encodes CASSPWFGASGGARNEQFF.

The V gene is TRBV12-5, the J gene TRBJ2-1; no definite D call. V lost 5 bases to trimming and J lost 9 bases, with 14 bases between them. Germline CDR1 reads LGHNT; CDR2 reads FRNRAP. The CDR3 runs 13 residues. CDR3 DNA: TGTGCTAGTGGTCCCTCCCGGGTAGGTGAGCAGTTCTTC. Translating it yields CASGPSRVGEQFF.